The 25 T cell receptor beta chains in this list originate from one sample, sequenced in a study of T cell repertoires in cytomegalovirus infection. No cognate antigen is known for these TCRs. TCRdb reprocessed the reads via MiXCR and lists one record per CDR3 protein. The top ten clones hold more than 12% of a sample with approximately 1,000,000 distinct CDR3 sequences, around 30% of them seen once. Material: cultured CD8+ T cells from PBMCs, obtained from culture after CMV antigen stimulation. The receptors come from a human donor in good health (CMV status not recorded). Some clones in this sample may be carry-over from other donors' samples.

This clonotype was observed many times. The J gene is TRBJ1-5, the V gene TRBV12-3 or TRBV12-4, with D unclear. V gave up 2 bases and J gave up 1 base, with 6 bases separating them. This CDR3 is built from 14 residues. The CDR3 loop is CASSLQDSNQPQHF. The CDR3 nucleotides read TGTGCCAGCAGTTTACAGGACAGCAATCAGCCCCAGCATTTT.

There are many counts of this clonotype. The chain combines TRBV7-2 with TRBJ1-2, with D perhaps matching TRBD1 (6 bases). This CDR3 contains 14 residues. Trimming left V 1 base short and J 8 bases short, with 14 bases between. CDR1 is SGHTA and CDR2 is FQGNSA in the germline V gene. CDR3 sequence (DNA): TGTGCCAGCAGCTTAGGAGGGGGAGGGGTAGGCTACACCTTC. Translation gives CASSLGGGGVGYTF.

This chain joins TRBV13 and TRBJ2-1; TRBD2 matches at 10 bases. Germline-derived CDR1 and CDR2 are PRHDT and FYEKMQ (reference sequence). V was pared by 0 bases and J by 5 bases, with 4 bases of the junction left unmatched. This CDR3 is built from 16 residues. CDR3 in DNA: TGTGCCAGCAGCTTAGGGCTAGCGGGGGTCCACAATGAGCAGTTCTTC. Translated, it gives CASSLGLAGVHNEQFF.

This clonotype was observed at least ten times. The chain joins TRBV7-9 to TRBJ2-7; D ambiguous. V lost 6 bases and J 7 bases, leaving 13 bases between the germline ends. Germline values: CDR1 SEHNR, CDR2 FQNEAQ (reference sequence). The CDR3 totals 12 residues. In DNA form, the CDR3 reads TGTGCCAGCAGTTCTAGAGGTCCTGAGCAGTACTTC. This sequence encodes CASSSRGPEQYF.

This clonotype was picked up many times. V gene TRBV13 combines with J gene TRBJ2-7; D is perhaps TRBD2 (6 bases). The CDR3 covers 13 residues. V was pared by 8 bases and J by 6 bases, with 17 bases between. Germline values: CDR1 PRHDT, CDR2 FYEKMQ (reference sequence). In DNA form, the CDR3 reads TGTGCCAGCTCCTCAAGGAGGGCCATCGAGCAGTACTTC. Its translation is CASSSRRAIEQYF.

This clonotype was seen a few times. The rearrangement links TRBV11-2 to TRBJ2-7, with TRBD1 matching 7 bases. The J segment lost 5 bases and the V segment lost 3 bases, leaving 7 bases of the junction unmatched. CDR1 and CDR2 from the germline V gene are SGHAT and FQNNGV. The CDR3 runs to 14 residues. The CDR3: CASSFQLDRDEQYV. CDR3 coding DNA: TGTGCCAGCAGCTTCCAACTTGACAGGGACGAGCAGTACGTC.

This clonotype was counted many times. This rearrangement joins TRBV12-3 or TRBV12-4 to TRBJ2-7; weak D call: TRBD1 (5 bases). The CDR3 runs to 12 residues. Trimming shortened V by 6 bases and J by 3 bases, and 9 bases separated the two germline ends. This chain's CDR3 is CASSHQGYEQYF. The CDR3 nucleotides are TGTGCCAGCAGCCACCAGGGCTACGAGCAGTACTTC.

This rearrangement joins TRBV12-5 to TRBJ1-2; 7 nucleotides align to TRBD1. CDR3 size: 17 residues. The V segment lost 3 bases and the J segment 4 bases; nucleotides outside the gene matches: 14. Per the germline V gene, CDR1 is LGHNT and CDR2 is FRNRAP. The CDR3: CASGFQAGGTGVYGYTF. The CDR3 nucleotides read TGTGCTAGTGGTTTCCAGGCGGGGGGAACAGGGGTCTATGGCTACACCTTC.

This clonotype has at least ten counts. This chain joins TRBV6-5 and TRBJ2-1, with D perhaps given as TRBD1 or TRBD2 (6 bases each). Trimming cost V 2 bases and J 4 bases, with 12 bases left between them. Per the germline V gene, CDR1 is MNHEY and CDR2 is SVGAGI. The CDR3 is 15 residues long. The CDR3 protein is CASSYQEGGYNEQFF. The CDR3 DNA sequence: TGTGCCAGCAGTTACCAAGAAGGGGGGTACAATGAGCAGTTCTTC.

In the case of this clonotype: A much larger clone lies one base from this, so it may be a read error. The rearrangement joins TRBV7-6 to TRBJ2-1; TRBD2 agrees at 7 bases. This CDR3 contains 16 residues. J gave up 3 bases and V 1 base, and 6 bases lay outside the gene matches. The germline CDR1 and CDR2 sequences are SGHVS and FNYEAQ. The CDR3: CASSLDECGGYNEQFF. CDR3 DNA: TGTGCCAGCAGCTTAGATGAATGCGGGGGCTACAATGAGCAGTTCTTC. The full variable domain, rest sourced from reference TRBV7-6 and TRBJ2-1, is GAGVSQSPRYKVTKRGQDVALRCDPISGHVSLYWYRQALGQGPEFLTYFNYEAQQDKSGLPNDRFSAERPEGSISTLTIQRTEQRDSAMYRCASSLDECGGYNEQFFGPGTRLTVL.

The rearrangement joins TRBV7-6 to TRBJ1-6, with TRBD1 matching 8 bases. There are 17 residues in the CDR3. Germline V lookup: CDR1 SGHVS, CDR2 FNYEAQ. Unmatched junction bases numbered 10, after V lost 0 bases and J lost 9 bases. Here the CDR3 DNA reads TGTGCCAGCAGCTTAGCTGAAGCGGACAGGGCCGGTTCACCCCTCCACTTT. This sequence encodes CASSLAEADRAGSPLHF. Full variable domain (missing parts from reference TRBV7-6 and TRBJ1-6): GAGVSQSPRYKVTKRGQDVALRCDPISGHVSLYWYRQALGQGPEFLTYFNYEAQQDKSGLPNDRFSAERPEGSISTLTIQRTEQRDSAMYRCASSLAEADRAGSPLHFGNGTRLTVT.

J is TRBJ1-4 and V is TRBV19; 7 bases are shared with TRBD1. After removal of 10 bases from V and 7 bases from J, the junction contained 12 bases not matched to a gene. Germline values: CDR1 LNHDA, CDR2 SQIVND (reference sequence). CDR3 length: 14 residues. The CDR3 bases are TGTGCCACCACCCCGGACAGGTGGGGTGAAAAACTGTTTTTT. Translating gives CATTPDRWGEKLFF.

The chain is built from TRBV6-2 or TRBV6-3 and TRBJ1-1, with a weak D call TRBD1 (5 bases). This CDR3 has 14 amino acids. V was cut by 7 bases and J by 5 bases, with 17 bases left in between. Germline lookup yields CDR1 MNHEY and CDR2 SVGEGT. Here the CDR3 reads CASTTEGWGTEAFF. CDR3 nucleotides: TGTGCCAGCACCACTGAGGGGTGGGGGACTGAAGCTTTCTTT.

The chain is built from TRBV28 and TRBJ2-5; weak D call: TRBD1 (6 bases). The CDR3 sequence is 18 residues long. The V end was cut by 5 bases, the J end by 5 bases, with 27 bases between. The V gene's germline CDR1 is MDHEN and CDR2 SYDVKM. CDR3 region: CASSAPPRTAIGIETQYF. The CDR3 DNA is TGTGCCAGCAGTGCCCCTCCGAGGACAGCCATTGGAATTGAGACCCAGTACTTC.

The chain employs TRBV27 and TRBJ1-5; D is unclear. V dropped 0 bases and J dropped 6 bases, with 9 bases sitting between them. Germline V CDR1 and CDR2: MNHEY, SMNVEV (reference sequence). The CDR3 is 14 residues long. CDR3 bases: TGTGCCAGCAGTTTATCAGCGGGTGCTCAGCCCCAGCATTTT. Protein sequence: CASSLSAGAQPQHF.

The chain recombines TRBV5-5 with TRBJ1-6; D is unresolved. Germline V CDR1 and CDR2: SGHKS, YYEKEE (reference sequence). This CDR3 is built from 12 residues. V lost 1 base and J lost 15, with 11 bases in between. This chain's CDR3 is CASSLTGEVLHF. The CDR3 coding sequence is TGTGCCAGCAGCTTGACCGGGGAAGTCCTCCACTTT.

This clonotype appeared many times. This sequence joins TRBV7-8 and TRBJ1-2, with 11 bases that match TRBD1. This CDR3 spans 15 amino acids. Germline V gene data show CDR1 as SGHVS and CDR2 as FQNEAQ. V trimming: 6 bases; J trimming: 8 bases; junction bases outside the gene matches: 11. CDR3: CASSRAGQGEGGYTF. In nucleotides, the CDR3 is TGTGCCAGCAGTCGGGCGGGACAGGGGGAGGGAGGCTACACCTTC.

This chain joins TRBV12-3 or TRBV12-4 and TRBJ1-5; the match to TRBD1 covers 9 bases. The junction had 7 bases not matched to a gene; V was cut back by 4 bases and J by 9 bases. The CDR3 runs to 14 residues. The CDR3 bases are TGTGCCAGCAGTTCCGGACAGGGGCCTGCGCCCCAGCATTTT. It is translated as CASSSGQGPAPQHF.

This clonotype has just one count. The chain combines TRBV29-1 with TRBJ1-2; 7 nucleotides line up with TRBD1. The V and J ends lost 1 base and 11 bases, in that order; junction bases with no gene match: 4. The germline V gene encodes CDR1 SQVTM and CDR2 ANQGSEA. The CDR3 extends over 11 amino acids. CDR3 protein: CSVEGQGWYTF. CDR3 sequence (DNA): TGCAGCGTTGAAGGACAGGGTTGGTACACCTTC. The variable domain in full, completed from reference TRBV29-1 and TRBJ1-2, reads SAVISQKPSRDICQRGTSLTIQCQVDSQVTMMFWYRQQPGQSLTLIATANQGSEATYESGFVIDKFPISRPNLTFSTLTVSNMSPEDSSIYLCSVEGQGWYTFGSGTRLTVV.

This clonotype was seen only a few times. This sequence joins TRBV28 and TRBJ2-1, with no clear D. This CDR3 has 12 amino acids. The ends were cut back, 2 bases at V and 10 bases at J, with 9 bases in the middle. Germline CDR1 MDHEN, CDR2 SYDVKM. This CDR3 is CASSLPKQEQFF. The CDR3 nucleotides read TGTGCCAGCAGTTTACCAAAACAAGAGCAGTTCTTC.

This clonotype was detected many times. CDR3 bases: TGTGCCAGCAGTTCAGAAGCGGGGTTAACAGATACGCAGTATTTT. Amino acids: CASSSEAGLTDTQYF. This rearrangement joins TRBV12-3 or TRBV12-4 to TRBJ2-3, with 7 bases lining up with TRBD2. V lost 4 bases, J lost 3 bases, and 7 bases stayed unmatched. The CDR3 totals 15 residues.

In nucleotides, the CDR3 is TGTGCCAGCAGCGAGGGACTAGCAGAGACCCAGTACTTC. Translated: CASSEGLAETQYF. The chain carries TRBV25-1 and TRBJ2-5; TRBD2 matches 9 bases. Germline-derived CDR1 and CDR2 are MGHDK and SYGVNS. The CDR3 consists of 13 residues. V lost 6 bases, J lost 4 bases, and 3 bases stayed unmatched.

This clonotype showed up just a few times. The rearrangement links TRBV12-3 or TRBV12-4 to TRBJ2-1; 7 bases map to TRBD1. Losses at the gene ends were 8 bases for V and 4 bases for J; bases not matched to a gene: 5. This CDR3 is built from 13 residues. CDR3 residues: CASRRDRYNEQFF. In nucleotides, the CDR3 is TGTGCCAGCCGCCGGGACAGATACAATGAGCAGTTCTTC.

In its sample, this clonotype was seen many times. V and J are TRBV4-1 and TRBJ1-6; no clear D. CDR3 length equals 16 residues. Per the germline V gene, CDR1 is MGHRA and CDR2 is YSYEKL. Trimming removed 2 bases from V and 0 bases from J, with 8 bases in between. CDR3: CASSQLVSSYNSPLHF. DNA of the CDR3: TGCGCCAGCAGCCAACTTGTGAGCTCCTATAATTCACCCCTCCACTTT.

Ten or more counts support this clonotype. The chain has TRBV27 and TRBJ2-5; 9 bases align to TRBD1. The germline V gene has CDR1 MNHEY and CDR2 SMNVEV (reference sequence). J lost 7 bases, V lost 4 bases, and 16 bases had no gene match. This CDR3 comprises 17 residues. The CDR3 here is CASSSSYPGQGGGTQYF. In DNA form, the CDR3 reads TGTGCCAGCAGTTCCTCCTACCCGGGACAGGGAGGAGGGACCCAGTACTTC.